The TCR beta chain under discussion was sequenced for a study of blood T cells in healthy people across ages. Study overall: Template-switching capture recovered about one barcoded beta molecule per two T cells. Study-wide findings and caveats: It was found that TCR beta diversity correlated strongly with the percentage of naive T cells. Underestimates were what the diversity estimates from one million T cells were considered to be.

For the second PCR, which ran for about 7 to 11 cycles, a sample-barcoded 5' primer and a J-beta primer mix were used. MiXCR, applied by TCRdb to the 5' RACE reads, yields one record per CDR3 protein. The sample lists hundreds of thousands of distinct CDR3 sequences, around 50% occurring once. On this clonotype: Its specificity is unknown.

There are 16 residues in the CDR3. Germline CDR1 is SGHRS and CDR2 is YFSETQ. Sequencing input: blood. This clonotype was obtained from a man between 40 and 49 years old in good health. The genes are TRBV5-1 and TRBJ2-1; TRBD2 might be the D (6 bases). The DNA end is more similar to TRBJ2-7, so the J call may be wrong. CDR3 region: CASGGIGSGLNYEQYF. In nucleotides, the CDR3 is TGCGCCAGCGGTGGGATCGGTAGCGGATTAAATTACGAGCAGTACTTC.